This T cell receptor (beta chain) originates from a study of blood T cell repertoires in COVID-19. Study-wide background: Samples taken during acute and convalescent COVID-19 were collected in the United States, Italy and Spain. T cells, B-cell-depleted T cells, or PBMCs supplied cDNA or gDNA.

After removal of 5 bases from V and 5 bases from J, the junction contained 3 bases not matched to a gene. Germline lookup yields CDR1 MNHEY and CDR2 SVGAGI. The CDR3 sequence is 12 residues long. Per the original methods: How many nucleated cells were present was estimated from reference gene primer amplification. Sequencing was performed with immunoSEQ multiplex PCR; in TCRdb, only in-frame clones are kept and a portion is missing. V and J calls and clone size are as listed in that table; D and trimming were resolved from the DNA. The data hold roughly 200,000 clones, with about 87% observed a single time.

The chain has TRBV6-5 and TRBJ2-7; TRBD2 matches at 7 bases. The clonotype originates from a man aged 65 to 85 with acute or convalescent COVID-19. Input material: peripheral blood. The CDR3 region is CASSPRGDEQYF. The CDR3 DNA sequence: TGTGCCAGCAGTCCCCGGGGGGACGAGCAGTACTTC.